Each of the 10 T cell receptor beta chains below was sequenced from the same sample in a study of T cell repertoires in cytomegalovirus infection. TCRdb reprocessed the reads via MiXCR and lists one record per CDR3 protein. The table shows about a million distinct CDR3 sequences, with roughly a third occurring only once. Their specific antigens are unknown. The material sequenced was cultured CD8+ T cells from PBMCs, taken from culture after CMV antigen stimulation. These receptors all come from a human donor in good health (CMV status not recorded). Some clones in this sample may be carry-over from other donors' samples.

In this sample, this clonotype turned up a few times. This rearrangement joins TRBV6-1 to TRBJ2-5; D is uncertain. CDR3 size: 10 residues. Looked up from germline, CDR1 is MNHNS and CDR2 is SASEGT. Trimming took off 6 bases at V and 5 bases at J, with 4 bases between the two ends. CDR3 loop: CASRVETQYF. CDR3 DNA: TGTGCCAGCAGAGTGGAGACCCAGTACTTC.

This clonotype was counted a few times. The J gene is TRBJ1-2, the V gene TRBV19; 10 bases align to TRBD1. The J segment lost 5 bases and the V segment lost 4 bases, leaving 10 bases of the junction unmatched. Germline assignment: CDR1 LNHDA and CDR2 SQIVND (reference sequence). The CDR3 extends over 16 amino acids. CDR3: CASSNHPGTGVYGYTF. The CDR3 nucleotides are TGTGCCAGTAGTAATCATCCCGGGACAGGGGTTTATGGCTACACCTTC. The variable domain in full, with the rest retrieved from reference TRBV19 and TRBJ1-2, is DGGITQSPKYLFRKEGQNVTLSCEQNLNHDAMYWYRQDPGQGLRLIYYSQIVNDFQKGDIAEGYSVSREKKESFPLTVTSAQKNPTAFYLCASSNHPGTGVYGYTFGSGTRLTVV.

The V gene is TRBV6-6, the J gene TRBJ1-6; D is uncertain. Germline values: CDR1 MNHNY, CDR2 SVGAGI (reference sequence). V was cut by 7 bases and J by 14 bases, with 15 bases left in between. The CDR3 runs 12 residues. For the CDR3, the DNA is TGTGCCAGCACCGACGCTCAGGATGCCCTCCACTTT. This codes for CASTDAQDALHF.

The genes are TRBV6-4 and TRBJ2-3; 10 bases match TRBD1. This CDR3 is 16 amino acids long. With V trimmed by 5 bases and J by 0 bases, 5 bases remained unmatched. The germline V gene has CDR1 MRHNA and CDR2 SNTAGT. This CDR3 reads CASSPWTGGSTDTQYF. The CDR3 DNA is TGTGCCAGCAGTCCTTGGACAGGGGGTAGCACAGATACGCAGTATTTT.

This chain joins TRBV20-1 and TRBJ2-7; 8 nucleotides align to TRBD2. CDR1 is DFQATT, CDR2 SNEGSKA, per germline (reference sequence). The CDR3 totals 14 residues. Losses at the gene ends were 6 bases for V and 3 bases for J; bases not matched to a gene: 10. Here the CDR3 reads CSAYSGGRIYEQYF. For the CDR3, the DNA is TGCAGTGCCTACTCGGGGGGGAGGATCTACGAGCAGTACTTC.

This clonotype was seen ten or more times. The chain has TRBV6-1 and TRBJ2-1, with 10 bases fitting TRBD2. CDR1 is MNHNS and CDR2 is SASEGT in the germline V gene. V trimming: 6 bases; J trimming: 6 bases; junction bases outside the gene matches: 14. CDR3 length: 17 amino acids. CDR3 sequence: CASRDPGAGGQGNEQFF. The CDR3 nucleotides read TGTGCCAGCAGGGACCCAGGAGCGGGGGGGCAAGGCAATGAGCAGTTCTTC.

This clonotype was counted ten times or more. The rearrangement links TRBV7-8 to TRBJ2-2; TRBD1 agrees at 11 bases. Germline lookup yields CDR1 SGHVS and CDR2 FQNEAQ. The CDR3 consists of 15 residues. V was pared by 6 bases and J by 5 bases, with 5 bases of the junction left unmatched. Written as DNA, the CDR3 is TGTGCCAGCAGGGCCGGGACAGGGGGGACCGGGGAGCTGTTTTTT. Translation: CASRAGTGGTGELFF.

The sample holds a few counts of this clonotype. V usage is TRBV15 and J usage is TRBJ1-2; 7 nucleotides agree with TRBD1. V shed 8 bases, J shed 4 bases, and the junction held 7 bases outside the gene matches. CDR1 is LNHNV, CDR2 YYDKDF, per germline (reference sequence). The CDR3 is made up of 13 amino acids. Here the CDR3 reads CATYSTGVYGYTF. The DNA for the CDR3 is TGTGCCACCTACAGTACAGGGGTCTATGGCTACACCTTC.

This chain uses TRBV2 with TRBJ2-2, with no clear D. The V and J ends lost 3 bases and 0 bases respectively, with 11 bases between them. Germline CDR1 and CDR2: SNHLY and FYNNEI. This CDR3 is 16 amino acids long. This chain's CDR3 is CASSDRGFSNTGELFF. As DNA, the CDR3 is TGTGCCAGCAGTGATCGCGGATTCTCGAACACCGGGGAGCTGTTTTTT.

The gene calls are TRBV7-4 and TRBJ2-3; 8 positions match TRBD2. V trimming: 5 bases; J trimming: 1 base; junction bases outside the gene matches: 5. The CDR3 has 15 amino acids. Germline V gene data show CDR1 as SGHVT and CDR2 as SQSDAQ. As DNA, the CDR3 is TGTGCCAGCAGCAGTAGCGGGGATGGCACAGATACGCAGTATTTT. Its translation: CASSSSGDGTDTQYF.